Listed here is a single TCR beta chain. No antigen is known for it. These data originate in a study of T cell responses to AZD1222 COVID-19 vaccine. Findings and limits, study-wide: Two AZD1222 doses significantly raised spike-specific TCR breadth and depth over controls. The donor group comprised mostly white British people and more females; the analysis possibly underestimated clonal diversity.

TCRdb's copy holds only in-frame clones and misses some; the assay was immunoSEQ multiplex PCR. Of approximately 82,000 clones listed, 90% are singletons. Germline CDR1 reads SGHAT; CDR2 reads FQNNGV. This CDR3 contains 19 residues. V lost 0 bases to trimming and J lost 0 bases, with 20 bases between them. Sample: peripheral blood, taken on day 0 of AZD1222 vaccination. This TCR derives from an adult in good health. The gene calls are TRBV11-2 and TRBJ1-2, with D possibly matching TRBD1 (5 bases). The CDR3 sequence: CASSLESLSRGVSNYGYTF. The CDR3 coding sequence is TGTGCCAGCAGCTTAGAATCCCTCTCTAGGGGTGTTTCTAACTATGGCTACACCTTC.